This entry describes one T cell receptor (beta chain). The sample originates from a study of cytomegalovirus exposure and HLA in healthy donors. PCR employed 60 Vbeta and 13 Jbeta primers. The method was immunoSEQ multiplex PCR; TCRdb's version includes in-frame clones alone and lacks a portion of them. In all, the sample yields 120,000 to 150,000 clones. Germline lookup yields CDR1 SGHTA and CDR2 FQGTGA. The length of the CDR3 is 15 residues. The J segment lost 5 bases and the V segment lost 1 base, leaving 5 bases of the junction unmatched. The chain carries TRBV7-3 and TRBJ2-7, with 10 bases fitting TRBD2. Material: PBMCs. This TCR was recovered from a woman aged 18 to 35 in good health and CMV-seronegative. CDR3 in amino acids: CASSLSSSGRDEQYF. The DNA of the CDR3 is TGTGCCAGCAGCTTAAGCTCTAGCGGGAGAGACGAGCAGTACTTC. The whole variable domain, filled in from reference TRBV7-3 and TRBJ2-7, reads GAGVSQTPSNKVTEKGKYVELRCDPISGHTALYWYRQSLGQGPEFLIYFQGTGAADDSGLPNDRFFAVRPEGSVSTLKIQRTERGDSAVYLCASSLSSSGRDEQYFGPGTRLTVT.